These T cell receptor beta chains were read from a single sample in a study of cytomegalovirus exposure and HLA in healthy donors. The assay was immunoSEQ multiplex PCR, and TCRdb's table has in-frame clones only and misses some. The table records about 150,000 clones, 85% to 90% of them present only once. Sequences were obtained from PBMCs. Receptor source: a woman in her thirties in good health and CMV-seronegative. Each CDR3 is given with its conserved first and last residue. A D gene is named only where the DNA matches it firmly. Size is stated for part of the rows, as once, few or many counts, or as a class when the clone is expanded.

v_call,j_call,cdr3_length,clone_size,d_call,cdr3_aa,cdr3_nt
TRBV7-2,TRBJ2-7,13,NA,NA,CASSLYQSYEQYF,TGTGCCAGCAGCCTTTACCAATCCTACGAGCAGTACTTC
TRBV27,TRBJ1-5,13,NA,NA,CASSPRENQPQHF,TGTGCCAGCAGTCCCCGAGAGAATCAGCCCCAGCATTTT
TRBV18,TRBJ1-2,16,NA,TRBD1,CASSPRSQGIDYGYTF,TGTGCCAGCTCACCACGTTCACAGGGGATAGACTATGGCTACACCTTC
TRBV11-1,TRBJ1-2,12,NA,NA,CASSFTGIGYTF,TGTGCCAGCAGCTTTACAGGGATTGGCTACACCTTC
TRBV19,TRBJ1-3,14,once,TRBD1,CASSVGGVGNTIYF,TGTGCCAGTAGCGTAGGGGGCGTCGGAAACACCATATATTTT
TRBV2,TRBJ1-3,17,NA,NA,CASSEFRTAASGNTIYF,TGTGCCAGCAGTGAATTCCGGACAGCGGCCTCTGGAAACACCATATATTTT
TRBV28,TRBJ1-1,11,NA,NA,CASSLQREAFF,TGTGCCAGCAGTTTACAGCGGGAAGCTTTCTTT
TRBV9,TRBJ1-1,16,NA,NA,CASSVVAGLLETEAFF,TGTGCCAGCAGCGTAGTGGCAGGCCTTTTGGAAACTGAAGCTTTCTTT
TRBV6-1,TRBJ2-3,13,NA,NA,CASSTGTTDTQYF,TGTGCCAGCAGTACTGGGACTACAGATACGCAGTATTTT
TRBV7-9,TRBJ1-4,19,once,NA,CASSLVHTALGTAGEKLFF,TGTGCCAGCAGCTTAGTCCATACAGCACTAGGGACTGCCGGTGAAAAACTGTTTTTT
TRBV15,TRBJ2-3,14,NA,NA,CATSRAQGPDTQYF,TGTGCCACCAGCAGAGCCCAGGGTCCAGATACGCAGTATTTT
TRBV30,TRBJ2-1,16,once,TRBD2,CACLSGTSGGANEQFF,TGTGCCTGCCTCTCCGGGACTAGCGGGGGGGCCAATGAGCAGTTCTTC
TRBV13,TRBJ1-2,18,NA,NA,CASSFRSGGALSNYGYTF,TGTGCCAGCAGCTTCCGATCGGGGGGGGCCTTATCTAACTATGGCTACACCTTC
TRBV19,TRBJ1-1,14,NA,NA,CASSKYRVDTEAFF,TGTGCCAGTAGTAAGTACAGGGTGGACACTGAAGCTTTCTTT
TRBV18,TRBJ2-1,14,NA,TRBD1,CASSPSQGFNEQFF,TGTGCCAGCTCACCCTCACAGGGGTTCAATGAGCAGTTCTTC
TRBV28,TRBJ1-1,15,NA,NA,CASSEHSRTVGEAFF,TGTGCCAGCAGTGAACATTCCCGGACAGTCGGTGAAGCTTTCTTT
TRBV7-9,TRBJ2-7,13,few,NA,CASSPTTGYEQYF,TGTGCCAGCAGCCCAACGACAGGTTACGAGCAGTACTTC
TRBV9,TRBJ2-7,15,NA,NA,CASSVEPGDSYEQYF,TGTGCCAGCAGCGTAGAGCCAGGCGACTCCTACGAGCAGTACTTC
TRBV4-3,TRBJ2-2,13,NA,NA,CASSQSRAGELFF,TGCGCCAGCAGCCAATCGAGGGCCGGGGAGCTGTTTTTT
TRBV4-2,TRBJ2-3,20,NA,TRBD2,CASSQGAGTSGRAGTDTQYF,TGTGCCAGCAGCCAAGGGGCCGGGACTAGCGGGAGGGCCGGCACAGATACGCAGTATTTT
TRBV11-2,TRBJ2-1,15,NA,TRBD2,CASSPGTSGDNEQFF,TGTGCCAGCAGTCCCGGGACTAGCGGGGACAATGAGCAGTTCTTC
TRBV2,TRBJ2-7,15,NA,NA,CANRGMGQGRYEQYF,TGTGCCAACAGAGGAATGGGCCAGGGCCGGTACGAGCAGTACTTC